Listed here are 21 T cell receptor beta chains from one sample, sequenced in a study of shared clonotypes between healthy human individuals. Using immunoSEQ multiplex PCR, the repertoire was profiled, and TCRdb retains in-frame clones only, with some absent. The data show millions of clones, roughly 95% seen once. Material: naive CD4+ T cells sorted from blood. Subset noted: CD45RA+ positively selected. The receptor source for this set is a man aged 18 to 30 in good health.

The J gene is TRBJ2-2, the V gene TRBV18, with D possibly TRBD1 on 5 matching bases. CDR1 and CDR2 from the germline V gene are KGHSH and LQKENI. The V and J ends lost 3 bases and 3 bases respectively, with 11 bases between them. This CDR3 is built from 15 residues. CDR3 DNA sequence: TGTGCCAGCTCACCCTGGGGCCTCGACACCGGGGAGCTGTTTTTT. It translates to CASSPWGLDTGELFF.

This sequence joins TRBV7-9 and TRBJ2-4; perhaps D is TRBD1 or TRBD2 (6 bases each). This CDR3 has 16 amino acids. Trimming pared 2 bases from V and 7 bases from J, leaving 18 bases between. Germline V gives CDR1 SEHNR, CDR2 FQNEAQ (reference sequence). This CDR3 reads CASSLPSGRGDNIQYF. CDR3 sequence (DNA): TGTGCCAGCAGCTTACCCTCCGGTAGGGGGGATAACATTCAGTACTTC.

The chain carries TRBV5-3 and TRBJ2-1; no clear D gene. TRBV5-3 belongs to the ORF category, with a function that is uncertain. This CDR3 is built from 13 residues. V was trimmed by 4 bases and J by 3 bases, leaving 8 bases between them. The CDR3 nucleotides read TGTGCCAGAAGCCGGTACCTCTACAATGAGCAGTTCTTC. It specifies CARSRYLYNEQFF.

The chain links TRBV6-1 to TRBJ2-7; TRBD1 agrees at 7 bases. The CDR3 runs to 14 residues. Germline lookup yields CDR1 MNHNS and CDR2 SASEGT. Trimming at V came to 5 bases and at J to 2 bases, leaving 6 bases not matched to a gene. The CDR3 DNA is TGTGCCAGCAGTTCGCGACAGGGTCCCTACGAGCAGTACTTC. Amino acid sequence: CASSSRQGPYEQYF.

J is TRBJ2-7 and V is TRBV19; 10 nucleotides align to TRBD2. J gave up 2 bases and V 3 bases, and 7 bases lay outside the gene matches. CDR3 size: 16 residues. The germline CDR1 and CDR2 sequences are LNHDA and SQIVND (reference sequence). The CDR3 region has the DNA TGTGCCAGTAGTATTCGAGCGGGAGGGCCCCCCTACGAGCAGTACTTC. It specifies CASSIRAGGPPYEQYF.

The rearrangement uses TRBV5-4 and TRBJ1-2, with 9 bases fitting TRBD1. The ends lost 1 base at V and 8 bases at J; junction bases unmatched: 3. In germline, CDR1 is SGHNT, CDR2 YYREEE (reference sequence). This CDR3 has 13 amino acids. The CDR3 reads CASSLTDRGGYTF. The CDR3, as DNA: TGTGCCAGCAGCTTGACGGACAGGGGAGGCTACACCTTC.

The chain combines TRBV5-1 with TRBJ2-3, with D tentatively TRBD1 or TRBD2 (5 bases each). The CDR3 loop spans 15 amino acids. Trimming cost V 1 base and J 3 bases, with 12 bases left between them. CDR1 and CDR2 (germline): SGHRS, YFSETQ. CDR3 nucleotide sequence: TGCGCCAGCAGCTTGAGTGGCAGGGAGACAGATACGCAGTATTTT. Its translation is CASSLSGRETDTQYF.

The chain joins TRBV18 to TRBJ2-2, with 7 bases lining up with TRBD2. The trim removed 0 bases at V and 7 bases at J, leaving 5 bases unmatched. Germline CDR1 is KGHSH and CDR2 is LQKENI. CDR3 length: 15 amino acids. The CDR3 protein is CASSPPSGTNGELFF. DNA for the CDR3: TGTGCCAGCTCACCACCGAGCGGGACGAACGGGGAGCTGTTTTTT.

The chain is built from TRBV6-1 and TRBJ1-4, with TRBD1 matching 9 bases. J gave up 11 bases and V 4 bases, and 5 bases lay outside the gene matches. This CDR3 is built from 13 residues. CDR1 and CDR2 from the germline V gene are MNHNS and SASEGT. The CDR3 is CASSGGQGTKLFF. CDR3 nucleotides: TGTGCCAGCAGTGGCGGACAGGGGACTAAACTGTTTTTT.

With respect to this clone: Other DNA sequences in this sample translate to the same CDR3. The chain joins TRBV5-6 to TRBJ2-2; D remains unclear. V lost 3 bases and J 5 bases, leaving 8 bases between the germline ends. There are 13 residues in the CDR3. The germline gives CDR1 SGHDT, CDR2 YYEEEE. The CDR3 nucleotides are TGTGCCAGCAGCTCTCTTTCGACCGGGGAGCTGTTTTTT. The encoded protein is CASSSLSTGELFF.

The rearrangement links TRBV6-1 to TRBJ2-3, with 13 bases identical to TRBD2. Germline V gene data show CDR1 as MNHNS and CDR2 as SASEGT. CDR3 length equals 15 residues. V was clipped by 7 bases and J by 4 bases; unmatched bases: 5. In DNA form, the CDR3 reads TGTGCCAGCACTGGAACTAGCGGGGGGGCAGATACGCAGTATTTT. Its protein product is CASTGTSGGADTQYF.

The chain recombines TRBV29-1 with TRBJ2-1, with TRBD1 identical over 9 bases. Germline V gene sequence: CDR1 SQVTM, CDR2 ANQGSEA. The CDR3 totals 13 residues. V shed 3 bases and J 10 bases; nucleotides not matched to a gene: 7. This chain's CDR3 is CSVDGTGPREQFF. The CDR3 coding sequence is TGCAGCGTTGATGGGACAGGGCCACGGGAGCAGTTCTTC.

Only one count was recorded for this clone. This sequence joins TRBV9 and TRBJ2-1; tentative D call: TRBD2 (5 bases). Trimming removed 0 bases from V and 6 bases from J, with 16 bases in between. CDR1 SGDLS and CDR2 YYNGEE come from the germline V gene. The CDR3 spans 16 residues. DNA of the CDR3: TGTGCCAGCAGCGTAGCTGGTGGCGGAGGTTCCAATGAGCAGTTCTTC. Translated, it gives CASSVAGGGGSNEQFF. The whole variable domain, remainder taken from reference TRBV9 and TRBJ2-1, is DSGVTQTPKHLITATGQRVTLRCSPRSGDLSVYWYQQSLDQGLQFLIQYYNGEERAKGNILERFSAQQFPDLHSELNLSSLELGDSALYFCASSVAGGGGSNEQFFGPGTRLTVL.

The V gene is TRBV29-1, the J gene TRBJ1-2, with a possible D match to TRBD1 (6 bases). CDR3 size: 13 residues. Germline V gene lookup returns CDR1 SQVTM and CDR2 ANQGSEA. V was shortened by 7 bases and J by 3 bases, with 15 bases between the two germline ends. CDR3 in amino acids: CSGTGPPDYGYTF. The CDR3 region has the DNA TGCAGCGGTACAGGGCCTCCTGACTATGGCTACACCTTC. The whole variable domain, remainder taken from reference TRBV29-1 and TRBJ1-2, is SAVISQKPSRDICQRGTSLTIQCQVDSQVTMMFWYRQQPGQSLTLIATANQGSEATYESGFVIDKFPISRPNLTFSTLTVSNMSPEDSSIYLCSGTGPPDYGYTFGSGTRLTVV.

The J gene is TRBJ2-7, the V gene TRBV10-3, with TRBD2 matching 10 bases. This CDR3 has 15 residues. The germline V gene has CDR1 ENHRY and CDR2 SYGVKD. The trim removed 6 bases at V and 5 bases at J, leaving 10 bases unmatched. CDR3 sequence: CAISTQREGPHEQYF. The CDR3 DNA is TGTGCCATCAGCACCCAGCGGGAGGGCCCCCACGAGCAGTACTTC.

The V gene is TRBV11-2, the J gene TRBJ2-7; maybe TRBD1 (5 bases). Trimming cost V 6 bases and J 1 base, with 25 bases left between them. The CDR3 loop spans 18 amino acids. Per the germline V gene, CDR1 is SGHAT and CDR2 is FQNNGV. CDR3 sequence (DNA): TGTGCCAGCAGGGGCCTCGGGCAGGGTGGCAAATCTTCCTACGAGCAGTACTTC. It specifies CASRGLGQGGKSSYEQYF.

V gene TRBV19 combines with J gene TRBJ2-7; 7 positions agree with TRBD1. Germline V gives CDR1 LNHDA, CDR2 SQIVND (reference sequence). V gave up 4 bases and J gave up 1 base; unmatched junction bases: 10. This CDR3 spans 16 amino acids. CDR3 in amino acids: CASSRTSGQKSYEQYF. In DNA form, the CDR3 reads TGTGCCAGTAGTAGAACCTCGGGACAGAAATCCTACGAGCAGTACTTC.

The rearrangement joins TRBV9 to TRBJ2-7; D call uncertain. Germline CDR1 reads SGDLS; CDR2 reads YYNGEE. The V gene lost 0 bases and the J gene lost 4 bases, with 14 bases spanning the gap. The CDR3 loop spans 15 amino acids. Here the CDR3 reads CASSVEPGPRYEQYF. In DNA form, the CDR3 reads TGTGCCAGCAGCGTAGAGCCAGGCCCTCGTTACGAGCAGTACTTC. The variable domain in full, completed from reference TRBV9 and TRBJ2-7, reads DSGVTQTPKHLITATGQRVTLRCSPRSGDLSVYWYQQSLDQGLQFLIQYYNGEERAKGNILERFSAQQFPDLHSELNLSSLELGDSALYFCASSVEPGPRYEQYFGPGTRLTVT.

The V gene is TRBV19, the J gene TRBJ2-7, with 7 bases aligning to TRBD2. The CDR3 has 13 residues. Germline V gives CDR1 LNHDA, CDR2 SQIVND (reference sequence). The trim removed 6 bases at V and 1 base at J, leaving 3 bases unmatched. CDR3 protein: CASREGGSYEQYF. Written as DNA, the CDR3 is TGTGCCAGTAGGGAGGGAGGGTCCTACGAGCAGTACTTC.

The V call is TRBV9, the J call TRBJ2-3; TRBD2 might be the D (5 bases). The germline gives CDR1 SGDLS, CDR2 YYNGEE. This CDR3 comprises 17 residues. V was cut by 1 base and J by 0 bases, with 15 bases left in between. The CDR3 DNA reads as TGTGCCAGCAGCGTACCCAGGAGCGGTACTAGCACAGATACGCAGTATTTT. It yields the protein CASSVPRSGTSTDTQYF.

The V call is TRBV15, the J call TRBJ2-7; 9 bases match TRBD2. Unmatched junction bases numbered 6, after V lost 0 bases and J lost 6 bases. The CDR3 has 15 amino acids. The V gene's germline CDR1 is LNHNV and CDR2 YYDKDF (reference sequence). This CDR3 is CATSREEIAGAEQYF. The CDR3 DNA sequence: TGTGCCACCAGCAGAGAGGAAATAGCGGGAGCCGAGCAGTACTTC.